This TCR beta chain originates from a study of T-cell reconstitution after alpha-beta-depleted transplantation in children. This clonotype was observed a few times. Unique molecular identifiers tagged the TCRbeta library. One entry per CDR3 protein, called by TCRdb with MiXCR from the PCR reads. The sample holds fewer than 550,000 distinct CDR3 sequences, about a tenth seen once. CDR3 size: 15 residues. The ends lost 1 base at V and 1 base at J; junction bases unmatched: 2. Looked up from germline, CDR1 is SGHTA and CDR2 is FQGNSA. The genes are TRBV7-2 and TRBJ2-3, with TRBD2 matching 7 bases. Specimen: PBMCs from the stem cell graft donor, collected from the stem cell graft. This receptor was identified in a human donor who donated a stem cell graft to a child with acute myeloid leukemia. The CDR3 nucleotides are TGTGCCAGCAGCTTAGTAGCGGGCCGCACAGATACGCAGTATTTT. Protein: CASSLVAGRTDTQYF.